The 16 T cell receptor beta chains below were found in one sample sequenced in a study of blood T cell repertoires in COVID-19. Sequencing used immunoSEQ multiplex PCR; TCRdb keeps in-frame clones, though not all of them. The data hold under 75,000 clones, with roughly 88% observed a single time. The specimen sequenced was peripheral blood. The origin of the receptors is a human donor in a cohort sampled during active COVID-19.

The chain recombines TRBV6-2 or TRBV6-3 with TRBJ2-2; D call uncertain. The germline gives CDR1 MNHEY, CDR2 SVGEGT. The V end lost 0 bases, the J end lost 4 bases, and 18 bases lay between the germline ends. This CDR3 has 18 residues. The CDR3 DNA reads TGTGCCAGCAGTTACTCTCACAGTGAAGTGGTCCCCACCGGGGAGCTGTTTTTT. Encoded protein: CASSYSHSEVVPTGELFF.

The V gene is TRBV9, the J gene TRBJ1-3, with 8 bases aligning to TRBD1. CDR1 and CDR2 from the germline V gene are SGDLS and YYNGEE. This CDR3 region has 15 residues. J gave up 8 bases and V 0 bases, and 7 bases lay outside the gene matches. The CDR3, as DNA: TGTGCCAGCAGCGTAGGGGCAGGGGGCCTTGACACCATATATTTT. This codes for CASSVGAGGLDTIYF. The complete variable domain, with remaining parts taken from reference TRBV9 and TRBJ1-3, reads DSGVTQTPKHLITATGQRVTLRCSPRSGDLSVYWYQQSLDQGLQFLIQYYNGEERAKGNILERFSAQQFPDLHSELNLSSLELGDSALYFCASSVGAGGLDTIYFGEGSWLTVV.

The chain is built from TRBV6-5 and TRBJ1-3; weak D call: TRBD1 (6 bases). The CDR3 loop spans 15 amino acids. V dropped 0 bases and J dropped 4 bases, with 10 bases sitting between them. In germline, CDR1 is MNHEY, CDR2 SVGAGI. The CDR3 DNA sequence: TGTGCCAGCAGTTACTCGAGGGGGACCGGAAACACCATATATTTT. Residues: CASSYSRGTGNTIYF.

The chain employs TRBV6-4 and TRBJ2-1; 12 nucleotides agree with TRBD2. The CDR3 runs 21 residues. The J segment lost 0 bases and the V segment lost 0 bases, leaving 12 bases of the junction unmatched. CDR1 MRHNA and CDR2 SNTAGT come from the germline V gene. CDR3 coding DNA: TGTGCCAGCAGTGACTCAATACGACTAGCGGGGGCTATGAGCTCCTACAATGAGCAGTTCTTC. Translating gives CASSDSIRLAGAMSSYNEQFF.

In its sample, this clone is medium-sized. The chain uses TRBV19 and TRBJ1-2, with D hard to call. CDR1 is LNHDA and CDR2 is SQIVND in the germline V gene (reference sequence). The V end was cut by 4 bases, the J end by 2 bases, with 8 bases between. This CDR3 has 13 residues. The CDR3 nucleotides read TGTGCCAGTAGTAGAACAGAGAACTATGGCTACACCTTC. This sequence encodes CASSRTENYGYTF.

The chain carries TRBV11-1 and TRBJ2-2; 7 bases fit TRBD2. The J segment lost 1 base and the V segment lost 4 bases, leaving 3 bases of the junction unmatched. The CDR3 length is 15 residues. Per the germline V gene, CDR1 is SGHAT and CDR2 is FQDESV (reference sequence). CDR3 nucleotides: TGTGCCAGCAGCTCGAGCGGGAAGAACACCGGGGAGCTGTTTTTT. Translated, it gives CASSSSGKNTGELFF.

This clone appeared a single time. The chain links TRBV2 to TRBJ1-2; D call uncertain. The CDR3 covers 14 residues. In germline, CDR1 is SNHLY, CDR2 FYNNEI. V dropped 4 bases and J dropped 4 bases, with 13 bases sitting between them. As DNA, the CDR3 is TGTGCCAGCAGTGGTCTCCAGTCTGGCTATGGCTACACCTTC. It yields the protein CASSGLQSGYGYTF. The full variable domain, in which reference TRBV2 and TRBJ1-2 provide the parts outside the CDR3, is EPEVTQTPSHQVTQMGQEVILRCVPISNHLYFYWYRQILGQKVEFLVSFYNNEISEKSEIFDDQFSVERPDGSNFTLKIRSTKLEDSAMYFCASSGLQSGYGYTFGSGTRLTVV.

With regard to this clone: At one of its ends the junction is not consistent with the germline gene, which may arise from a read error. The chain recombines TRBV18 with TRBJ2-2; TRBD1 matches 7 bases. CDR3 length: 16 amino acids. The germline CDR1 and CDR2 sequences are KGHSH and LQKENI. CDR3 in DNA: TGTGCCAGCTCCCCACGGGACAGCACGAACACCGGGGAGCTGTTTTTT. Translating it yields CASSPRDSTNTGELFF.

V and J are TRBV9 and TRBJ1-2; D perhaps matches TRBD1 (5 bases). In germline, CDR1 is SGDLS, CDR2 YYNGEE. Trimming cost V 4 bases and J 5 bases, with 18 bases left between them. The CDR3 length is 15 residues. The CDR3: CASSTQPGMEYGYTF. The CDR3 DNA follows: TGTGCCAGCAGCACTCAGCCAGGGATGGAGTATGGCTACACCTTC.

This sequence joins TRBV10-3 and TRBJ1-1; D gene ambiguous. Germline V gene lookup returns CDR1 ENHRY and CDR2 SYGVKD. V was trimmed by 0 bases and J by 5 bases, leaving 13 bases between them. The CDR3 covers 15 residues. CDR3 sequence reads: CAISESKLGRTEAFF. CDR3 bases: TGTGCCATCAGTGAGTCAAAGTTAGGGAGGACTGAAGCTTTCTTT.

The CDR3 loop reads CASSPLSGANVLTF. Written as DNA, the CDR3 is TGTGCCAGCAGTCCACTTTCTGGGGCCAACGTCCTGACTTTC. V usage is TRBV28 and J usage is TRBJ2-6; D unclear. Trimming took off 5 bases at V and 1 base at J, with 6 bases between the two ends. The CDR3 is made up of 14 amino acids. The germline gives CDR1 MDHEN, CDR2 SYDVKM.

This sequence joins TRBV4-1 and TRBJ2-3; 7 bases map to TRBD1. Per the germline V gene, CDR1 is MGHRA and CDR2 is YSYEKL. Trimming took 0 bases from V and 13 from J; bases not matched to a gene: 10. The CDR3 totals 14 residues. CDR3 coding DNA: TGCGCCAGCAGCCAAGAACGAGACAGGGCTTGGAAGTATTTT. Translated, it gives CASSQERDRAWKYF.

This chain uses TRBV10-3 with TRBJ1-4, with D uncertain. This CDR3 is 14 amino acids long. CDR1 and CDR2 from the germline V gene are ENHRY and SYGVKD. Trimming stripped 3 bases from V and 3 bases from J, with 8 bases between. The CDR3 reads CAISDGVSNEKLFF. The CDR3 DNA reads TGTGCCATCAGTGACGGGGTTTCTAATGAAAAACTGTTTTTT.

This chain uses TRBV29-1 with TRBJ2-3, with D possibly matching TRBD2 (6 bases). The CDR3 has 15 amino acids. The ends were cut back, 7 bases at V and 3 bases at J, with 20 bases in the middle. Germline lookup yields CDR1 SQVTM and CDR2 ANQGSEA. CDR3 nucleotide sequence: TGCAGCGCGGAAAAAAATGGGCGGGGAACAGATACGCAGTATTTT. Protein product: CSAEKNGRGTDTQYF.

This clone is medium-sized (0.01 to 0.1%) by share. The J gene is TRBJ2-1, the V gene TRBV28; 10 positions agree with TRBD1. CDR3 size: 18 residues. V gave up 0 bases and J gave up 8 bases; unmatched junction bases: 13. Looked up from germline, CDR1 is MDHEN and CDR2 is SYDVKM. CDR3 region: CASSLWTAGTGEEDEQFF. CDR3 nucleotides: TGTGCCAGCAGTTTATGGACTGCCGGGACAGGGGAGGAGGATGAGCAGTTCTTC.

This clone was recorded only once. This chain links TRBV3-1 (or the pseudogene TRBV3-2) with TRBJ2-7, with 9 bases aligning to TRBD2. V lost 1 base to trimming and J lost 2 bases; unmatched junction nucleotides: 3. CDR1 and CDR2 from the germline V gene are LGHDT and YNNKEL (reference sequence). The CDR3 sequence is 15 residues long. CDR3 sequence (DNA): TGTGCCAGCAGCCAAGCGCGGGGGGGAGCCTACGAGCAGTACTTC. Its protein product is CASSQARGGAYEQYF.